Given below is one T cell receptor beta chain in context. The data are from a study of blood T cell repertoires in COVID-19. Across the whole study: Sites across the United States, Italy and Spain contributed samples from acute and convalescent COVID-19.

The CDR3 is 16 residues long. Germline CDR1 KGHDR, CDR2 SFDVKD. Unmatched junction bases numbered 5, after V lost 4 bases and J lost 0 bases. The repertoire was sequenced with immunoSEQ multiplex PCR; TCRdb's copy has only in-frame clones and lacks some. This sample has about half a million clones, with approximately 83% found just once. Sequences were obtained from peripheral blood. The TCR was taken from a human donor in a cohort sampled during active COVID-19. The chain carries TRBV24-1 and TRBJ2-1; TRBD2 aligns across 7 bases. The DNA for the CDR3 is TGTGCCACCAGTGACCCCTCTAGCGGCTCCTACAATGAGCAGTTCTTC. This codes for CATSDPSSGSYNEQFF.